These 29 T cell receptor beta chains were all obtained from the same sample, sequenced in a study of Ad26.COV2.S vaccination and SARS-CoV-2 variants. The sample's treatment: roughly 20 received Ad26.COV2.S at low or high dose, single or two shots; 5 received placebo; per-sample allocation not given. Repertoires come from day 63 after the first vaccine or placebo injection. The data were produced by immunoSEQ multiplex PCR, yet TCRdb's version contains in-frame clones alone and is incomplete. The table records around 420,000 clones, around 89% of them present only once. The sequences come from peripheral blood, collected in a trial of Ad26.COV2.S vaccine versus placebo. The receptors come from a person between 18 and 65 years old who received the Ad26.COV2.S COVID-19 vaccine or a placebo.

This rearrangement joins TRBV29-1 to TRBJ2-7; weak D call: TRBD1 (6 bases). The V and J ends lost 0 bases and 13 bases respectively, with 13 bases between them. The CDR3 is made up of 11 amino acids. The V gene's germline CDR1 is SQVTM and CDR2 ANQGSEA. The CDR3 DNA reads as TGCAGCGTTGAAGATGATAGGGGGTGCTACTTC. Its translation is CSVEDDRGCYF.

This rearrangement joins TRBV6-1 to TRBJ1-5, with a tentative D call TRBD1 (5 bases). The CDR3 totals 13 residues. V was trimmed by 3 bases and J by 2 bases, leaving 5 bases between them. Germline loops: CDR1 MNHNS, CDR2 SASEGT. The CDR3 loop reads CASSDRGNQPQHF. The CDR3 DNA reads as TGTGCCAGCAGTGACAGGGGCAATCAGCCCCAGCATTTT.

This clone appeared once. The chain employs TRBV30 and TRBJ1-1, with 7 bases matching TRBD1. The CDR3 contains 13 residues. V lost 1 base, J lost 5 bases, and 4 bases stayed unmatched. Germline V gene data show CDR1 as GTSNPN and CDR2 as SVGIG (reference sequence). The CDR3 sequence is CAWSDRGGTEAFF. In DNA form, the CDR3 reads TGTGCCTGGAGTGACAGGGGTGGGACTGAAGCTTTCTTT.

This chain uses TRBV7-9 with TRBJ1-1, with 8 bases aligning to TRBD1. The CDR3 loop spans 15 amino acids. V dropped 3 bases and J dropped 4; count of bases not matched to a gene: 7. CDR1 is SEHNR and CDR2 is FQNEAQ in the germline V gene (reference sequence). CDR3 nucleotides: TGTGCCAGCAGCTTGAGTGACAGGGGATTCACTGAAGCTTTCTTT. Protein product: CASSLSDRGFTEAFF.

The V call is TRBV19, the J call TRBJ1-6, with D tentatively TRBD1 (6 bases). Trimming took off 1 base at V and 8 bases at J, with 15 bases between the two ends. The germline gives CDR1 LNHDA, CDR2 SQIVND (reference sequence). The CDR3 consists of 16 residues. The CDR3 DNA is TGTGCCAGTAGTATAGCCCCCGGAGGGGGTGATTCACCCCTCCACTTT. This encodes CASSIAPGGGDSPLHF.

J is TRBJ1-2 and V is TRBV28, with D tentatively TRBD1 (5 bases). From germline, CDR1 is MDHEN and CDR2 SYDVKM. With 6 bases removed from V and 4 bases from J, the gap between germline ends came to 18 bases. The CDR3 is 15 amino acids. Here the CDR3 reads CASRQDISPRYGYTF. The CDR3 bases are TGTGCCAGCAGACAGGACATTTCCCCTCGCTATGGCTACACCTTC.

The chain combines TRBV4-3 with TRBJ2-2, with D perhaps TRBD1 or TRBD2 (5 bases each). Trimming removed 0 bases at V and 2 bases at J, with 16 bases between. Germline loops: CDR1 LGHNA, CDR2 YSLEER. CDR3 length: 18 amino acids. The CDR3 reads CASSQDTALGTNTGELFF. DNA for the CDR3: TGCGCCAGCAGCCAAGATACGGCCTTGGGGACCAACACCGGGGAGCTGTTTTTT.

This clone was recorded at least ten times. J is TRBJ1-5 and V is TRBV6-1; D not certain. CDR1 is MNHNS, CDR2 SASEGT, per germline. The V gene lost 2 bases and the J gene lost 2 bases, with 10 bases spanning the gap. This CDR3 contains 15 residues. This chain's CDR3 is CASSETPGGNQPQHF. DNA of the CDR3: TGTGCCAGCAGTGAAACACCTGGGGGCAATCAGCCCCAGCATTTT.

The CDR3 sequence is CASSQRGGSTEAFF. The CDR3 DNA follows: TGTGCCAGCAGCCAACGGGGCGGAAGCACTGAAGCTTTCTTT. This chain links TRBV14 with TRBJ1-1; possible D gene TRBD1, 5 bases. The CDR3 sequence is 14 residues long. The germline V gene has CDR1 SGHDN and CDR2 FVKESK. V was clipped by 2 bases and J by 4 bases, with 11 bases between them.

V gene TRBV15 combines with J gene TRBJ2-7, with D perhaps being TRBD1 or TRBD2 (5 bases each). The ends were cut back, 0 bases at V and 0 bases at J, with 15 bases in the middle. CDR1 LNHNV and CDR2 YYDKDF come from the germline V gene (reference sequence). The CDR3 extends over 17 amino acids. CDR3 protein: CATSRDNKRGYSYEQYF. The DNA for the CDR3 is TGTGCCACCAGCAGAGATAACAAGAGGGGCTACTCCTACGAGCAGTACTTC.

The J gene is TRBJ2-7, the V gene TRBV7-9; D unresolved. The V gene lost 4 bases and the J gene lost 3 bases, with 16 bases spanning the gap. The germline gives CDR1 SEHNR, CDR2 FQNEAQ (reference sequence). This CDR3 has 15 amino acids. The CDR3: CASSSSGLRVYEQYF. The CDR3 nucleotides are TGTGCCAGCAGCTCCTCCGGGTTAAGGGTCTACGAGCAGTACTTC.

The chain recombines TRBV4-2 with TRBJ2-7; 10 nucleotides align to TRBD2. J gave up 0 bases and V 0 bases, and 5 bases lay outside the gene matches. Germline CDR1 reads LGHNA; CDR2 reads YNFKEQ. This CDR3 comprises 17 residues. CDR3 sequence (DNA): TGTGCCAGCAGCCAAGATCCGAGCGGGGGGGGCTCCTACGAGCAGTACTTC. Translating gives CASSQDPSGGGSYEQYF.

This clone was seen just once. The gene calls are TRBV2 and TRBJ2-7; D remains unclear. Germline assignment: CDR1 SNHLY and CDR2 FYNNEI. The V gene lost 5 bases and the J gene lost 1 base, with 15 bases spanning the gap. The CDR3 spans 15 residues. The CDR3 sequence is CASSPYLGPSYEQYF. CDR3 in DNA: TGTGCCAGCAGTCCCTACCTAGGCCCTTCCTACGAGCAGTACTTC.

V usage is TRBV7-9 and J usage is TRBJ2-5, with TRBD2 identical over 9 bases. CDR3 length: 16 amino acids. The germline V gene has CDR1 SEHNR and CDR2 FQNEAQ (reference sequence). Trimming removed 0 bases from V and 2 bases from J; junction bases left unmatched: 4. The CDR3 loop is CASSLARGGSQETQYF. CDR3 bases: TGTGCCAGCAGCTTAGCGCGGGGGGGATCTCAAGAGACCCAGTACTTC. The complete variable domain, with remaining parts taken from reference TRBV7-9 and TRBJ2-5, reads DTGVSQNPRHKITKRGQNVTFRCDPISEHNRLYWYRQTLGQGPEFLTYFQNEAQLEKSRLLSDRFSAERPKGSFSTLEIQRTEQGDSAMYLCASSLARGGSQETQYFGPGTRLLVL.

Of note for this clone: In the same sample, other DNA sequences code for this CDR3. The chain has TRBV30 and TRBJ2-7; no firm D call. The V gene's germline CDR1 is GTSNPN and CDR2 SVGIG (reference sequence). The V end lost 0 bases, the J end lost 0 bases, and 9 bases lay between the germline ends. The CDR3 has 14 residues. In nucleotides, the CDR3 is TGTGCCTGGAGTGTAGGCGGCAGCTCCTACGAGCAGTACTTC. It is translated as CAWSVGGSSYEQYF.

V usage is TRBV6-5 and J usage is TRBJ2-5; TRBD2 matches at 8 bases. This CDR3 is built from 15 residues. Germline-derived CDR1 and CDR2 are MNHEY and SVGAGI. The ends lost 4 bases at V and 4 bases at J; junction bases unmatched: 8. CDR3 sequence reads: CASSSHLTSGETQYF. The CDR3 DNA reads TGTGCCAGCAGTTCGCATCTTACTAGCGGAGAGACCCAGTACTTC.

The V gene is TRBV30, the J gene TRBJ2-4, with no clear D. V was cut by 3 bases and J by 0 bases, with 3 bases left in between. The CDR3 is 12 amino acids. Per the germline V gene, CDR1 is GTSNPN and CDR2 is SVGIG (reference sequence). In nucleotides, the CDR3 is TGTGCCTGGAGCGTAGCCAAAAACATTCAGTACTTC. Translated, it gives CAWSVAKNIQYF.

The rearrangement joins TRBV9 to TRBJ2-3; weak D call: TRBD2 (6 bases). Germline V gives CDR1 SGDLS, CDR2 YYNGEE. This CDR3 spans 15 amino acids. Trimming pared 0 bases from V and 4 bases from J, leaving 12 bases between. In nucleotides, the CDR3 is TGTGCCAGCAGCGTAGAGGTGGAGGGCCCAGATACGCAGTATTTT. Translated, it gives CASSVEVEGPDTQYF.

The rearrangement uses TRBV28 and TRBJ2-1, with 8 bases matching TRBD2. Trimming removed 7 bases from V and 3 bases from J; junction bases left unmatched: 11. This CDR3 has 16 amino acids. Germline V lookup: CDR1 MDHEN, CDR2 SYDVKM. The CDR3 region has the DNA TGTGCCAGCACCCTCTCCGGGGGGGGCGGCTACAATGAGCAGTTCTTC. Translating gives CASTLSGGGGYNEQFF.

The chain uses TRBV5-1 and TRBJ2-5; D remains unclear. Trimming removed 0 bases at V and 3 bases at J, with 9 bases between. Germline loops: CDR1 SGHRS, CDR2 YFSETQ. CDR3 length equals 14 residues. The DNA for the CDR3 is TGCGCCAGCAGCTTGGTCGGGTCGGAAGAGACCCAGTACTTC. Amino acids: CASSLVGSEETQYF.

V usage is TRBV11-2 and J usage is TRBJ2-5, with 9 positions matching TRBD1. Germline-derived CDR1 and CDR2 are SGHAT and FQNNGV. The CDR3 length is 14 residues. J lost 14 bases, V lost 1 base, and 11 bases had no gene match. CDR3 nucleotide sequence: TGTGCCAGCAGCTTAGGCCCCACAGGGGGCCTCCCCTACTTC. This gives the protein CASSLGPTGGLPYF.

The chain combines TRBV30 with TRBJ1-2; no definite D call. This CDR3 contains 12 residues. The germline V and J ends were trimmed by 3 bases and 4 bases, with 9 bases remaining between them. From germline, CDR1 is GTSNPN and CDR2 SVGIG (reference sequence). CDR3 nucleotide sequence: TGTGCCTGGAGCGAGGGAATCTATGGCTACACCTTC. It translates to CAWSEGIYGYTF.

The J gene is TRBJ2-2, the V gene TRBV15; D is undetermined. Germline lookup yields CDR1 LNHNV and CDR2 YYDKDF (reference sequence). Trimming cost V 0 bases and J 0 bases, with 11 bases left between them. CDR3 length equals 17 residues. The CDR3 coding sequence is TGTGCCACCAGCAGAGATCATCAGGCGACGAACACCGGGGAGCTGTTTTTT. Its protein product is CATSRDHQATNTGELFF. Complete variable domain (other parts from reference TRBV15 and TRBJ2-2): DAMVIQNPRYQVTQFGKPVTLSCSQTLNHNVMYWYQQKSSQAPKLLFHYYDKDFNNEADTPDNFQSRRPNTSFCFLDIRSPGLGDTAMYLCATSRDHQATNTGELFFGEGSRLTVL.

The chain links TRBV5-1 to TRBJ1-2; a possible D gene is TRBD1 (5 bases). Germline V lookup: CDR1 SGHRS, CDR2 YFSETQ. Trimming cost V 1 base and J 7 bases, with 8 bases left between them. This CDR3 spans 12 amino acids. CDR3 nucleotide sequence: TGCGCCAGCAGCTTGCAAGGGGCTGGCTACACCTTC. Protein: CASSLQGAGYTF.

V is TRBV13 and J is TRBJ2-1; 7 bases are a match to TRBD1. Germline CDR1 PRHDT, CDR2 FYEKMQ (reference sequence). Losses at the gene ends were 5 bases for V and 4 bases for J; bases not matched to a gene: 8. This CDR3 spans 15 amino acids. DNA for the CDR3: TGTGCCAGCAGCCCCCAGACAGGGAAGTACAATGAGCAGTTCTTC. The encoded protein is CASSPQTGKYNEQFF.

J is TRBJ2-7 and V is TRBV9; D is tentatively TRBD1 or TRBD2 (5 bases each). Trimming pared 2 bases from V and 4 bases from J, leaving 16 bases between. Looked up from germline, CDR1 is SGDLS and CDR2 is YYNGEE. This CDR3 has 15 amino acids. CDR3 DNA: TGTGCCAGCAGCGTCAGAACCGGGACCCAGTACGAGCAGTACTTC. Translation gives CASSVRTGTQYEQYF. The complete variable domain, with remaining parts taken from reference TRBV9 and TRBJ2-7, reads DSGVTQTPKHLITATGQRVTLRCSPRSGDLSVYWYQQSLDQGLQFLIQYYNGEERAKGNILERFSAQQFPDLHSELNLSSLELGDSALYFCASSVRTGTQYEQYFGPGTRLTVT.

The DNA of the CDR3 is TGTGCCAGTAGTTCCCAGGGACAGCATAATGAAAAACTGTTTTTT. This translates into CASSSQGQHNEKLFF. The chain joins TRBV19 to TRBJ1-4; 7 bases align to TRBD1. After removal of 5 bases from V and 4 bases from J, the junction contained 7 bases not matched to a gene. CDR3 size: 15 residues. Germline CDR1 and CDR2: LNHDA and SQIVND (reference sequence). The entire variable domain, with the rest obtained from reference TRBV19 and TRBJ1-4, is as follows: DGGITQSPKYLFRKEGQNVTLSCEQNLNHDAMYWYRQDPGQGLRLIYYSQIVNDFQKGDIAEGYSVSREKKESFPLTVTSAQKNPTAFYLCASSSQGQHNEKLFFGSGTQLSVL.

The V call is TRBV11-2, the J call TRBJ2-5; 7 bases are shared with TRBD2. Germline CDR1 SGHAT, CDR2 FQNNGV. V dropped 0 bases and J dropped 1; count of bases not matched to a gene: 11. This CDR3 spans 18 amino acids. The CDR3 coding sequence is TGTGCCAGCAGCTTAGACGCATTGGGCGGGGGTCCCCAAGAGACCCAGTACTTC. Amino acid sequence: CASSLDALGGGPQETQYF.

In nucleotides, the CDR3 is TGTGCCAGCAGCTTAGCCAATACCCACTCCTACGAGCAGTACTTC. It yields the protein CASSLANTHSYEQYF. The chain carries TRBV11-2 and TRBJ2-7; D not certain. CDR1 is SGHAT and CDR2 is FQNNGV in the germline V gene. This CDR3 has 15 amino acids. Trimming stripped 1 base from V and 0 bases from J, with 10 bases between.